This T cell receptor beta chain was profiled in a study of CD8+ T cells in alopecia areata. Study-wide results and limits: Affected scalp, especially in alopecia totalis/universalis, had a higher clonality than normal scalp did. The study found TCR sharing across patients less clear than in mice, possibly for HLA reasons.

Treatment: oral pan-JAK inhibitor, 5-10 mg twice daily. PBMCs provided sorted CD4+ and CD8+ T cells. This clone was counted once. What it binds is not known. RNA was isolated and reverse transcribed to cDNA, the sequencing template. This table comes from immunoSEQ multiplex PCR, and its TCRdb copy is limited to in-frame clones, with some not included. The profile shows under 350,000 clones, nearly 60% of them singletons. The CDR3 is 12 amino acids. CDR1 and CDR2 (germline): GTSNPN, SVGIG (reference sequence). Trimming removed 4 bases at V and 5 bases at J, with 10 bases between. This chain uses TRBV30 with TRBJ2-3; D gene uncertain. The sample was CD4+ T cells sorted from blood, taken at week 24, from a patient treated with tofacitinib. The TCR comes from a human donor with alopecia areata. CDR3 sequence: CAWKAMGDTQYF. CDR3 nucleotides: TGTGCCTGGAAGGCTATGGGAGATACGCAGTATTTT. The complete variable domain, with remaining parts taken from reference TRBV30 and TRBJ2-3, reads SQTIHQWPATLVQPVGSPLSLECTVEGTSNPNLYWYRQAAGRGLQLLFYSVGIGQISSEVPQNLSASRPQDRQFILSSKKLLLSDSGFYLCAWKAMGDTQYFGPGTRLTVL.